These 13 T cell receptor beta chains share one sample of origin, sequenced in a study of shared clonotypes between healthy human individuals (dated by TCRdb to 2018 to 2020). To prepare the library, the immunoSEQ multiplex PCR assay was applied. Imported from immuneACCESS, the table was reduced by TCRdb to in-frame sequences with V and J called. These copies leave out some clones; in studies compared against another copy, an unresolved V gene accounts for under half, and the cause of the remainder is not known. In all, the sample holds about 990,000 clones, and 78% of those were seen once. In total, the top ten clones hold more than 0.55% of the sample. Specimen: memory CD4+ T cells from PBMCs. The intended sense of this specimen's cell subset or site label: CD45RA-negative fraction. These receptors all stem from a man aged 18 to 30 in good health. Some clones in this sample may be carry-over from other donors' samples.

The gene calls are TRBV7-6 and TRBJ1-5; D remains ambiguous. This CDR3 has 13 residues. Germline-derived CDR1 and CDR2 are SGHVS and FNYEAQ. V was clipped by 5 bases and J by 6 bases, with 11 bases between them. This CDR3 reads CASSPNVLQPQHF. CDR3 DNA sequence: TGTGCCAGCAGCCCCAATGTTCTTCAGCCCCAGCATTTT.

Of note for this clone: Other DNA sequences of this sample code for an identical CDR3. V and J are TRBV29-1 and TRBJ1-3, with no clear D. With 5 bases removed from V and 4 bases from J, the gap between germline ends came to 6 bases. This CDR3 is 11 amino acids long. Germline V gene lookup returns CDR1 SQVTM and CDR2 ANQGSEA. The CDR3 sequence is CSVRQGNTIYF. The DNA of the CDR3 is TGCAGCGTTAGGCAAGGAAACACCATATATTTT.

The rearrangement links TRBV13 to TRBJ2-3, with 8 bases fitting TRBD2. The V gene end was trimmed by 5 bases and the J gene end by 6 bases; junction bases not matched to a gene: 10. The CDR3 totals 15 residues. The germline CDR1 and CDR2 sequences are PRHDT and FYEKMQ (reference sequence). As DNA, the CDR3 is TGTGCCAGCAGCATTCGACTAGCGCGGCAGGATACGCAGTATTTT. Its translation is CASSIRLARQDTQYF.

V is TRBV19 and J is TRBJ2-1; 9 bases are a match to TRBD2. This CDR3 has 15 residues. Germline-derived CDR1 and CDR2 are LNHDA and SQIVND (reference sequence). J lost 3 bases, V lost 3 bases, and 3 bases had no gene match. DNA of the CDR3: TGTGCCAGTAGTATTAGGCGGGAGGGCTACAATGAGCAGTTCTTC. The encoded protein is CASSIRREGYNEQFF.

The rearrangement joins TRBV7-3 to TRBJ2-1, with D tentatively TRBD2 (6 bases). The V end was cut by 3 bases, the J end by 1 base, with 7 bases between. CDR1 is SGHTA, CDR2 FQGTGA, per germline. This CDR3 has 14 residues. In DNA, the CDR3 is TGTGCCAGCAGCTTCGGGACTTCCTACAATGAGCAGTTCTTC. The encoded protein is CASSFGTSYNEQFF.

This chain uses TRBV7-7 with TRBJ1-3, with 9 positions matching TRBD1. V lost 8 bases to trimming and J lost 2 bases; unmatched junction nucleotides: 7. The CDR3 is 15 amino acids. CDR1 and CDR2 (germline): SSHAT, FNYEAQ (reference sequence). CDR3 protein: CASAPGQGAGNTIYF. In DNA form, the CDR3 reads TGTGCCAGCGCTCCGGGACAGGGAGCTGGAAACACCATATATTTT. Full variable domain (rest looked up from reference TRBV7-7 and TRBJ1-3): GAGVSQSPRYKVTKRGQDVTLRCDPISSHATLYWYQQALGQGPEFLTYFNYEAQPDKSGLPSDRFSAERPEGSISTLTIQRTEQRDSAMYRCASAPGQGAGNTIYFGEGSWLTVV.

In regard to this clone: Lacking the conserved final phenylalanine or tryptophan, this CDR3 likely reflects a read error. The chain combines TRBV5-1 with TRBJ1-1; D call uncertain. Germline V CDR1 and CDR2: SGHRS, YFSETQ. The CDR3 is made up of 14 amino acids. V shed 4 bases and J shed 1 base, with 11 bases lying between them. For the CDR3, the DNA is TGCGCCAGCAGCCGAAATCAGAGGAACACTGAAGCTTTCTCT. This sequence encodes CASSRNQRNTEAFS.

The chain uses TRBV19 and TRBJ2-2; D might be TRBD1 (6 bases). This CDR3 contains 15 residues. The germline V gene encodes CDR1 LNHDA and CDR2 SQIVND (reference sequence). Trimming cost V 6 bases and J 5 bases, with 16 bases left between them. CDR3 DNA: TGTGCCAGTAGACCACGGGCAGGGGCGACCGGGGAGCTGTTTTTT. It translates to CASRPRAGATGELFF.

This chain connects TRBV5-1 to TRBJ2-7, with TRBD2 identical over 11 bases. Per germline, CDR1 SGHRS and CDR2 YFSETQ. The CDR3 runs to 16 residues. After removal of 4 bases from V and 1 base from J, the junction contained 7 bases not matched to a gene. CDR3 amino acids: CASSLEPSGGSYEQYF. The CDR3 DNA sequence: TGCGCCAGCAGCCTGGAACCTAGCGGGGGGTCCTACGAGCAGTACTTC.

The rearrangement joins TRBV2 to TRBJ2-5, with D possibly being TRBD2 (6 bases). The V and J ends lost 8 bases and 2 bases respectively, with 12 bases between them. CDR1 SNHLY and CDR2 FYNNEI come from the germline V gene. The CDR3 is 13 residues long. CDR3 bases: TGTGCCAGCGGCCGGGAGCAGCAAGAGACCCAGTACTTC. Protein: CASGREQQETQYF.

The chain is built from TRBV27 and TRBJ1-1, with D perhaps matching TRBD1 (6 bases). CDR1 is MNHEY, CDR2 SMNVEV, per germline (reference sequence). Trimming removed 5 bases from V and 1 base from J, with 14 bases in between. This CDR3 region has 15 residues. As DNA, the CDR3 is TGTGCCAGCAGTCTCACGGACAGAAGGAACACTGAAGCTTTCTTT. It is translated as CASSLTDRRNTEAFF.

This chain joins TRBV18 and TRBJ1-1, with 10 bases lining up with TRBD1. The germline gives CDR1 KGHSH, CDR2 LQKENI. The ends lost 3 bases at V and 5 bases at J; junction bases unmatched: 3. The CDR3 runs to 14 residues. The CDR3 sequence: CASSPDRGGTEAFF. The CDR3 DNA reads TGTGCCAGCTCACCGGACAGGGGGGGGACTGAAGCTTTCTTT.

There are a few counts of this clone. This rearrangement joins TRBV9 to TRBJ1-1; D might be TRBD1 (6 bases). The V end lost 2 bases, the J end lost 5 bases, and 10 bases lay between the germline ends. The CDR3 is 13 residues long. Germline-derived CDR1 and CDR2 are SGDLS and YYNGEE. The CDR3 DNA is TGTGCCAGCAGCGTGGGCAGGGGAACTGAAGCTTTCTTT. It is translated as CASSVGRGTEAFF.